Below, 27 T cell receptor beta chains from the same sample are listed, as sequenced in a study of a mutant IDH1 vaccine in newly diagnosed glioma. Libraries were prepared by immunoSEQ multiplex PCR; TCRdb keeps only in-frame clonotypes and omits some of them. The sample consists of tens of thousands of clones, about 86% of them appearing once. Specified time point: week 35, safety follow-up. In every dose of vaccine, 300 ug of mutant IDH1 20-mer peptide was given alongside topical imiquimod. For these receptors, no antigen is known. Sequences were derived from PBMCs, sampled from a glioma patient whose treatment included an IDH1 peptide vaccine. The source of these receptors is a middle-aged man with glioma.

This sequence joins TRBV28 and TRBJ2-1; TRBD1 matches at 7 bases. Germline V CDR1 and CDR2: MDHEN, SYDVKM. This CDR3 is built from 11 residues. J was trimmed by 5 bases and V by 10 bases; bases with no gene match: 2. CDR3 region: CATQGNNEQFF. CDR3 nucleotides: TGTGCCACACAGGGGAACAATGAGCAGTTCTTC.

The chain carries TRBV29-1 and TRBJ1-1, with a weak D call TRBD1 (5 bases). V lost 4 bases to trimming and J lost 1 base, with 10 bases between them. The V gene's germline CDR1 is SQVTM and CDR2 ANQGSEA. The CDR3 is 13 amino acids. The CDR3 coding sequence is TGCAGCGTTGGCCCCCAGGGGAACACTGAAGCTTTCTTT. It is translated as CSVGPQGNTEAFF.

V usage is TRBV11-3 and J usage is TRBJ1-1; D gene uncertain. Germline assignment: CDR1 SGHNT and CDR2 YENEEA. V lost 3 bases to trimming and J lost 1 base, with 6 bases between them. The CDR3 is 13 residues long. Written as DNA, the CDR3 is TGTGCCAGCAGCTTGGGCAGGAACACTGAAGCTTTCTTT. This encodes CASSLGRNTEAFF.

This sequence joins TRBV27 and TRBJ2-1; D might be TRBD2 (5 bases). Germline assignment: CDR1 MNHEY and CDR2 SMNVEV (reference sequence). This CDR3 has 13 amino acids. The V and J ends lost 3 bases and 10 bases respectively, with 13 bases between them. DNA of the CDR3: TGTGCCAGCAGTTTTATCCTGGGGAGAGAGCAGTTCTTC. It encodes CASSFILGREQFF.

This clone appeared once. The chain has TRBV18 and TRBJ1-2, with unresolved D. V lost 4 bases and J lost 8, with 23 bases in between. Germline V gene lookup returns CDR1 KGHSH and CDR2 LQKENI. The CDR3 has 16 amino acids. The DNA for the CDR3 is TGTGCCAGCTCACGGGCCGTAGAAGGCGGGCATTCCGGCTACACCTTC. It specifies CASSRAVEGGHSGYTF. Full variable domain (outside the CDR3, taken from reference TRBV18 and TRBJ1-2): NAGVMQNPRHLVRRRGQEARLRCSPMKGHSHVYWYRQLPEEGLKFMVYLQKENIIDESGMPKERFSAEFPKEGPSILRIQQVVRGDSAAYFCASSRAVEGGHSGYTFGSGTRLTVV.

With respect to this clone: Sequence at one end of the junction differs from germline and may be a read error. The chain is built from TRBV15 and TRBJ1-1, with a weak D call TRBD1 (5 bases). The CDR3 has 12 amino acids. In germline, CDR1 is LNHNV, CDR2 YYDKDF (reference sequence). CDR3 in amino acids: CATSRDTTTAAF. The CDR3 DNA reads TGTGCCACCAGCAGAGATACGACGACAGCCGCCTTT.

The genes are TRBV18 and TRBJ1-1; D perhaps matches TRBD1 (5 bases). The V end lost 8 bases, the J end lost 7 bases, and 14 bases lay between the germline ends. Germline CDR1 reads KGHSH; CDR2 reads LQKENI. The CDR3 has 12 amino acids. DNA of the CDR3: TGTGCCAGCGGCGGGACGGACTTTGAAGCTTTCTTT. Its protein product is CASGGTDFEAFF.

The chain joins TRBV4-3 to TRBJ1-2, with D unclear. The CDR3 length is 14 residues. CDR1 and CDR2 (germline): LGHNA, YSLEER. Trimming stripped 2 bases from V and 0 bases from J, with 7 bases between. The CDR3 nucleotides read TGCGCCAGCAGCCAATCTGTAGCTAACTATGGCTACACCTTC. Its protein is CASSQSVANYGYTF.

This clone was detected only a few times. Other DNA sequences of this sample code for an identical CDR3. This sequence joins TRBV28 and TRBJ1-5; D is unclear. Germline V gene data show CDR1 as MDHEN and CDR2 as SYDVKM. The CDR3 runs to 14 residues. V was cut by 2 bases and J by 4 bases, with 9 bases left in between. In DNA form, the CDR3 reads TGTGCCAGCAGTTTAGTGAGAGGGAATCAGCCCCAGCATTTT. It translates to CASSLVRGNQPQHF. Complete variable domain (other parts from reference TRBV28 and TRBJ1-5): DVKVTQSSRYLVKRTGEKVFLECVQDMDHENMFWYRQDPGLGLRLIYFSYDVKMKEKGDIPEGYSVSREKKERFSLILESASTNQTSMYLCASSLVRGNQPQHFGDGTRLSIL.

The chain has TRBV29-1 and TRBJ1-5; D is unclear. The CDR3 length is 15 residues. Trimming removed 4 bases from V and 2 bases from J, with 15 bases in between. Germline V gives CDR1 SQVTM, CDR2 ANQGSEA. As DNA, the CDR3 is TGCAGCGTTGCTGATGGTTTCCTTGGCAATCAGCCCCAGCATTTT. This translates into CSVADGFLGNQPQHF.

The CDR3: CASSRDPVTNEKLFF. CDR3 bases: TGTGCCAGCAGCAGAGACCCGGTAACTAATGAAAAACTGTTTTTT. This chain joins TRBV7-2 and TRBJ1-4; D unclear. The CDR3 runs 15 residues. The germline CDR1 and CDR2 sequences are SGHTA and FQGNSA. Trimming cost V 5 bases and J 1 base, with 11 bases left between them.

This clone appeared a single time. The rearrangement links TRBV6-1 to TRBJ2-7, with D uncertain. V lost 3 bases and J lost 3, with 0 bases in between. From germline, CDR1 is MNHNS and CDR2 SASEGT. The CDR3 covers 10 residues. Written as DNA, the CDR3 is TGTGCCAGCAGTGACTACGAGCAGTACTTC. Protein sequence: CASSDYEQYF.

The CDR3 reads CASSIRLAGEADTQYF. The CDR3, as DNA: TGTGCCAGCAGCATCCGACTAGCGGGAGAGGCAGATACGCAGTATTTT. This chain joins TRBV5-4 and TRBJ2-3, with 12 bases that match TRBD2. With 4 bases clipped from V and 4 bases from J, the junction kept 7 bases outside the gene matches. Germline values: CDR1 SGHNT, CDR2 YYREEE (reference sequence). The CDR3 extends over 16 amino acids.

The J gene is TRBJ1-4, the V gene TRBV18; D not certain. The V end was cut by 1 base, the J end by 2 bases, with 14 bases between. The CDR3 covers 17 residues. Germline CDR1 KGHSH, CDR2 LQKENI. The CDR3 coding sequence is TGTGCCAGCTCACCACTATTAGCTACGGCGACTAATGAAAAACTGTTTTTT. It is translated as CASSPLLATATNEKLFF. Combining the CDR3 with reference TRBV18 and TRBJ1-4 gives the whole variable domain NAGVMQNPRHLVRRRGQEARLRCSPMKGHSHVYWYRQLPEEGLKFMVYLQKENIIDESGMPKERFSAEFPKEGPSILRIQQVVRGDSAAYFCASSPLLATATNEKLFFGSGTQLSVL.

This clone appeared once. The chain links TRBV10-3 to TRBJ2-3, with 9 nucleotides matching TRBD2. J gave up 2 bases and V 4 bases, and 7 bases lay outside the gene matches. The germline CDR1 and CDR2 sequences are ENHRY and SYGVKD. The length of the CDR3 is 16 residues. The CDR3 spells CAISGAGLALTDTQYF. In DNA form, the CDR3 reads TGTGCCATCAGTGGGGCGGGACTAGCCCTCACAGATACGCAGTATTTT.

The rearrangement links TRBV6-6 to TRBJ1-5; TRBD1 matches 12 bases. V lost 2 bases to trimming and J lost 6 bases; unmatched junction nucleotides: 5. This CDR3 has 16 amino acids. The germline gives CDR1 MNHNY, CDR2 SVGAGI (reference sequence). The CDR3 nucleotides read TGTGCCAGCAGTTACACCGGGACAGGGGGCCCTCAGCCCCAGCATTTT. Amino acids: CASSYTGTGGPQPQHF.

The V gene is TRBV28, the J gene TRBJ2-7, with a weak D call TRBD1 (5 bases). The V gene's germline CDR1 is MDHEN and CDR2 SYDVKM. The CDR3 totals 13 residues. Trimming removed 4 bases from V and 6 bases from J, with 13 bases in between. DNA for the CDR3: TGTGCCAGCAGTTCCGGACAAATAACCGAGCAGTACTTC. The encoded protein is CASSSGQITEQYF. Variable domain in full (rest from reference TRBV28 and TRBJ2-7): DVKVTQSSRYLVKRTGEKVFLECVQDMDHENMFWYRQDPGLGLRLIYFSYDVKMKEKGDIPEGYSVSREKKERFSLILESASTNQTSMYLCASSSGQITEQYFGPGTRLTVT.

The V gene is TRBV7-9, the J gene TRBJ1-4, with D possibly TRBD1 on 6 matching bases. The CDR3 totals 16 residues. Trimming took 3 bases from V and 8 from J, leaving 19 bases between them. Germline V gene sequence: CDR1 SEHNR, CDR2 FQNEAQ (reference sequence). CDR3 in DNA: TGTGCCAGCAGCTTGGGAGGATCGGACGGGGGCGAAAAACTGTTTTTT. Amino acid sequence: CASSLGGSDGGEKLFF.

The sample holds a few counts of this clone. The chain recombines TRBV19 with TRBJ2-3; D is undetermined. The V gene's germline CDR1 is LNHDA and CDR2 SQIVND (reference sequence). Trimming cost V 5 bases and J 2 bases, with 8 bases left between them. This CDR3 is 13 amino acids long. The CDR3 region has the DNA TGTGCCAGTAGTTCCACGACCACAGATACGCAGTATTTT. It specifies CASSSTTTDTQYF.

The rearrangement uses TRBV2 and TRBJ2-5; 10 bases fit TRBD1. Trimming at V came to 5 bases and at J to 5 bases, leaving 17 bases not matched to a gene. The CDR3 loop spans 18 amino acids. Germline CDR1 SNHLY, CDR2 FYNNEI. This CDR3 is CASSFPGQGFSGEETQYF. The CDR3 DNA is TGTGCCAGCAGTTTCCCGGGACAGGGGTTTTCAGGGGAGGAGACCCAGTACTTC.

This sequence joins TRBV5-6 and TRBJ2-5, with D possibly TRBD1 on 6 matching bases. The CDR3 length is 13 residues. Deletions cut 2 bases from V and 5 bases from J, with 10 bases between. Germline V lookup: CDR1 SGHDT, CDR2 YYEEEE. The CDR3 region has the DNA TGTGCCAGCAGCTTAACAGGGAAGGAGACCCAGTACTTC. It is translated as CASSLTGKETQYF.

Notes on this clone: Mismatch with germline at one junction end may stem from a read error. J is TRBJ2-5 and V is TRBV7-7; 8 nucleotides line up with TRBD1. From germline, CDR1 is SSHAT and CDR2 FNYEAQ (reference sequence). This CDR3 comprises 13 residues. The CDR3 loop is CASSKTGVETQYF. DNA for the CDR3: TGTGCTAGCAGCAAGACAGGGGTTGAGACCCAGTACTTC. Supplemented by reference TRBV7-7 and TRBJ2-5, the full variable domain reads GAGVSQSPRYKVTKRGQDVTLRCDPISSHATLYWYQQALGQGPEFLTYFNYEAQPDKSGLPSDRFSAERPEGSISTLTIQRTEQRDSAMYRCASSKTGVETQYFGPGTRLLVL.

Only a few counts were recorded for this clone. The rearrangement joins TRBV9 to TRBJ2-2, with D possibly matching TRBD2 (7 bases). The CDR3 length is 14 residues. Germline V gene sequence: CDR1 SGDLS, CDR2 YYNGEE. Deletions cut 0 bases from V and 6 bases from J, with 9 bases between. The CDR3 region is CASSVEGGPGELFF. For the CDR3, the DNA is TGTGCCAGCAGCGTAGAGGGGGGGCCCGGGGAGCTGTTTTTT.

The V gene is TRBV7-9, the J gene TRBJ2-5; 11 bases match TRBD2. The CDR3 totals 15 residues. J lost 2 bases, V lost 1 base, and 0 bases had no gene match. Germline V gene data show CDR1 as SEHNR and CDR2 as FQNEAQ (reference sequence). CDR3 sequence (DNA): TGTGCCAGCAGCTTAGGGACTAGCGGGCAAGAGACCCAGTACTTC. Translated: CASSLGTSGQETQYF.

The rearrangement joins TRBV18 to TRBJ2-7; D not certain. CDR1 is KGHSH, CDR2 LQKENI, per germline. The CDR3 has 11 residues. V was trimmed by 2 bases and J by 7 bases, leaving 6 bases between them. CDR3 region: CASSPGVEQYF. The DNA for the CDR3 is TGTGCCAGCTCACCAGGGGTTGAGCAGTACTTC.

The V gene is TRBV10-2, the J gene TRBJ1-2; no firm D call. Deletions cut 4 bases from V and 5 bases from J, with 11 bases between. This CDR3 is 13 amino acids long. CDR1 and CDR2 from the germline V gene are WSHSY and SAAADI. The CDR3 DNA is TGCGCCAGCAGTGCGGCGGACCCTTATGGCTACACCTTC. Translated, it gives CASSAADPYGYTF.

The V call is TRBV19, the J call TRBJ2-2; D is unresolved. Germline CDR1 reads LNHDA; CDR2 reads SQIVND (reference sequence). The CDR3 runs to 12 residues. V lost 5 bases to trimming and J lost 5 bases, with 6 bases between them. This CDR3 is CASSLQTGELFF. The DNA of the CDR3 is TGTGCCAGTAGTCTCCAGACCGGGGAGCTGTTTTTT.